The 30 T cell receptor beta chains below come from one sample, sequenced in a study of long-term antiretroviral therapy in people with HIV. The assay, immunoSEQ v3.0, was run at survey level. The table came from immunoSEQ multiplex PCR; TCRdb's copy has only in-frame clones and leaves some out. The data contain approximately 39,000 clones, 75% to 90% of them seen just once; the ten biggest clones take up over 5%. Sequencing was performed on unsorted PBMCs, taken 1.5 years after starting antiretroviral therapy. The receptor source for this set is a man between 18 and 35 years old with HIV.

The J gene is TRBJ2-3, the V gene TRBV14; D is unresolved. This CDR3 contains 12 residues. V was clipped by 1 base and J by 6 bases, with 5 bases between them. Germline-derived CDR1 and CDR2 are SGHDN and FVKESK. CDR3 in DNA: TGTGCCAGCAGCCAAGGTCTGGATACGCAGTATTTT. Protein sequence: CASSQGLDTQYF. The full variable domain, its missing parts supplied by reference TRBV14 and TRBJ2-3, is EAGVTQFPSHSVIEKGQTVTLRCDPISGHDNLYWYRRVMGKEIKFLLHFVKESKQDESGMPNNRFLAERTGGTYSTLKVQPAELEDSGVYFCASSQGLDTQYFGPGTRLTVL.

The chain joins TRBV11-2 to TRBJ2-4; possibly TRBD1 for D (5 bases). This CDR3 contains 16 residues. Germline V gives CDR1 SGHAT, CDR2 FQNNGV. V dropped 1 base and J dropped 0 bases, with 10 bases sitting between them. The CDR3 loop reads CASSLVLTVAKNIQYF. The CDR3 nucleotides read TGTGCCAGCAGCTTAGTCTTGACAGTAGCCAAAAACATTCAGTACTTC. Complete variable domain (other parts from reference TRBV11-2 and TRBJ2-4): EAGVAQSPRYKIIEKRQSVAFWCNPISGHATLYWYQQILGQGPKLLIQFQNNGVVDDSQLPKDRFSAERLKGVDSTLKIQPAKLEDSAVYLCASSLVLTVAKNIQYFGAGTRLSVL.

In this sample, this clone turned up a few times. The rearrangement uses TRBV2 and TRBJ2-5; 8 positions match TRBD2. Germline-derived CDR1 and CDR2 are SNHLY and FYNNEI. The CDR3 is 20 amino acids. V lost 0 bases to trimming and J lost 5 bases; unmatched junction nucleotides: 20. CDR3 bases: TGTGCCAGCAGTGAAGCGAGATATCCTCGCGGGAGCGGGAGTCGCGAGACCCAGTACTTC. It specifies CASSEARYPRGSGSRETQYF.

The rearrangement links TRBV11-2 to TRBJ2-1, with TRBD2 matching 15 bases. The ends lost 5 bases at V and 9 bases at J; junction bases unmatched: 8. CDR1 is SGHAT and CDR2 is FQNNGV in the germline V gene. This CDR3 has 16 amino acids. The CDR3 loop is CASSMRTSGRAGEQFF. The CDR3 DNA reads as TGTGCCAGCAGCATGAGGACTAGCGGGAGGGCCGGTGAGCAGTTCTTC.

The rearrangement links TRBV5-6 to TRBJ2-2, with TRBD1 as a possible D gene (5 bases). Germline V lookup: CDR1 SGHDT, CDR2 YYEEEE. V lost 0 bases and J 3 bases, leaving 9 bases between the germline ends. The length of the CDR3 is 15 residues. The CDR3: CASSLVTAYTGELFF. Written as DNA, the CDR3 is TGTGCCAGCAGCTTGGTGACAGCCTACACCGGGGAGCTGTTTTTT.

This clone has a handful of counts. For the CDR3, the DNA is TGCGCCAGCAGCCACCCACAGGGAAGTCAGCCCCAGCATTTT. Amino acids: CASSHPQGSQPQHF. The chain employs TRBV4-1 and TRBJ1-5; D perhaps matches TRBD1 (6 bases). The V end lost 3 bases, the J end lost 6 bases, and 12 bases lay between the germline ends. Looked up from germline, CDR1 is MGHRA and CDR2 is YSYEKL. This CDR3 contains 14 residues.

The rearrangement uses TRBV19 and TRBJ2-2; 11 positions match TRBD2. J was trimmed by 4 bases and V by 5 bases; bases with no gene match: 3. Per the germline V gene, CDR1 is LNHDA and CDR2 is SQIVND (reference sequence). CDR3 length: 15 residues. DNA for the CDR3: TGTGCCAGTAGTGCAGGACTAGCGGGCACCGGGGAGCTGTTTTTT. Amino acid sequence: CASSAGLAGTGELFF.

The table lists this clone with a count of one. The rearrangement joins TRBV9 to TRBJ2-7, with D possibly TRBD1 on 5 matching bases. Germline V gives CDR1 SGDLS, CDR2 YYNGEE. The CDR3 length is 14 residues. The V end was cut by 0 bases, the J end by 7 bases, with 14 bases between. The CDR3 DNA follows: TGTGCCAGCAGCGTAGGGACACCCCAGGGTGAGCAGTACTTC. It yields the protein CASSVGTPQGEQYF.

The chain couples TRBV18 to TRBJ2-1; 7 bases are shared with TRBD2. CDR3 length equals 18 residues. Per germline, CDR1 KGHSH and CDR2 LQKENI. J gave up 4 bases and V 3 bases, and 15 bases lay outside the gene matches. The CDR3: CASSPLGRRSSMYNEQFF. Written as DNA, the CDR3 is TGTGCCAGCTCACCGCTCGGGAGGCGGAGTTCCATGTACAATGAGCAGTTCTTC.

The chain joins TRBV5-1 to TRBJ1-1, with TRBD1 matching over 8 bases. The V segment lost 2 bases and the J segment 6 bases; nucleotides outside the gene matches: 3. The V gene's germline CDR1 is SGHRS and CDR2 YFSETQ. The CDR3 spans 13 residues. Written as DNA, the CDR3 is TGCGCCAGCAGCTTAGCGACAGGGGCTGAAGCTTTCTTT. Residues: CASSLATGAEAFF.

This chain connects TRBV2 to TRBJ1-1; unclear D gene. The ends were cut back, 7 bases at V and 1 base at J, with 13 bases in the middle. Germline lookup yields CDR1 SNHLY and CDR2 FYNNEI. This CDR3 has 14 residues. For the CDR3, the DNA is TGTGCCAGCAAGGAGGGTTTTAGGAACACTGAAGCTTTCTTT. Translation: CASKEGFRNTEAFF.

The CDR3 spells CASSGGTVSYEQYF. The DNA for the CDR3 is TGTGCCAGCAGCGGAGGGACAGTGTCCTACGAGCAGTACTTC. The chain joins TRBV5-4 to TRBJ2-7; the D gene is possibly TRBD1 (7 bases). The germline V gene has CDR1 SGHNT and CDR2 YYREEE (reference sequence). There are 14 residues in the CDR3. Trimming cost V 4 bases and J 1 base, with 12 bases left between them. Full variable domain (rest looked up from reference TRBV5-4 and TRBJ2-7): ETGVTQSPTHLIKTRGQQVTLRCSSQSGHNTVSWYQQALGQGPQFIFQYYREEENGRGNFPPRFSGLQFPNYSSELNVNALELDDSALYLCASSGGTVSYEQYFGPGTRLTVT.

This sequence joins TRBV18 and TRBJ1-2, with D perhaps TRBD1 (6 bases). CDR3 length: 13 residues. Germline CDR1 KGHSH, CDR2 LQKENI. V lost 3 bases to trimming and J lost 6 bases, with 11 bases between them. CDR3 in DNA: TGTGCCAGCTCACCCGACCGGGACAATGGCTACACCTTC. Amino acid sequence: CASSPDRDNGYTF.

This sequence joins TRBV23-1 and TRBJ1-5; D ambiguous. TRBV23-1 is an open reading frame, and its role is uncertain. Trimming cost V 0 bases and J 6 bases, with 9 bases left between them. CDR3 length: 14 residues. The CDR3 sequence: CASSQSGGSQPQHF. The CDR3 DNA sequence: TGCGCCAGCAGTCAATCAGGAGGGTCTCAGCCCCAGCATTTT.

The chain is built from TRBV19 and TRBJ1-1; maybe TRBD1 (5 bases). Trimming removed 3 bases from V and 10 bases from J, with 9 bases in between. This CDR3 comprises 11 residues. Germline values: CDR1 LNHDA, CDR2 SQIVND (reference sequence). The DNA of the CDR3 is TGTGCCAGTAGTATGGGGGGGAGAGCTTTCTTT. Protein sequence: CASSMGGRAFF.

The CDR3 DNA is TGTGCCAGCAGCTTACCGGGGGAGGGCAATCAGCCCCAGCATTTT. Translation gives CASSLPGEGNQPQHF. The genes are TRBV7-9 and TRBJ1-5; a weak D match, TRBD1 (5 bases). The CDR3 has 15 residues. Deletions cut 2 bases from V and 2 bases from J, with 10 bases between. The V gene's germline CDR1 is SEHNR and CDR2 FQNEAQ (reference sequence).

The V call is TRBV5-1, the J call TRBJ1-3; 7 bases are shared with TRBD1. The CDR3 extends over 14 amino acids. V was pared by 0 bases and J by 7 bases, with 4 bases of the junction left unmatched. Per the germline V gene, CDR1 is SGHRS and CDR2 is YFSETQ. The CDR3 DNA sequence: TGCGCCAGCAGCTTGGATCAGGGGGGCAACACCATATATTTT. Translated, it gives CASSLDQGGNTIYF. Combining the CDR3 with reference TRBV5-1 and TRBJ1-3 gives the whole variable domain KAGVTQTPRYLIKTRGQQVTLSCSPISGHRSVSWYQQTPGQGLQFLFEYFSETQRNKGNFPGRFSGRQFSNSRSEMNVSTLELGDSALYLCASSLDQGGNTIYFGEGSWLTVV.

The chain couples TRBV28 to TRBJ2-6; 7 nucleotides agree with TRBD2. V trimming: 5 bases; J trimming: 3 bases; junction bases outside the gene matches: 10. The V gene's germline CDR1 is MDHEN and CDR2 SYDVKM. This CDR3 region has 17 residues. The CDR3 DNA is TGTGCCAGCAGTCCCTCCCCTCGGGGGGTTGGGGCCAACGTCCTGACTTTC. It translates to CASSPSPRGVGANVLTF.

A few counts support this clone. The chain uses TRBV18 and TRBJ2-2; no clear D gene. Germline V gene data show CDR1 as KGHSH and CDR2 as LQKENI. V lost 5 bases to trimming and J lost 6 bases, with 16 bases between them. The CDR3 is 15 residues long. CDR3 DNA sequence: TGTGCCAGCTCATCCCTCGACTCGGGTTCCGGGGAGCTGTTTTTT. It codes for CASSSLDSGSGELFF.

The chain's CDR3 is CASSDGTSDEQFF. The CDR3 bases are TGTGCCAGCAGTGACGGGACTAGCGATGAGCAGTTCTTC. The chain has TRBV2 and TRBJ2-1, with 10 bases that match TRBD2. This CDR3 comprises 13 residues. The V and J ends lost 3 bases and 8 bases, in that order; junction bases with no gene match: 1. Germline values: CDR1 SNHLY, CDR2 FYNNEI.

The chain's CDR3 is CASSVETSATYEQYF. The CDR3 DNA sequence: TGTGCCAGCAGTGTTGAGACTAGCGCAACCTACGAGCAGTACTTC. The chain carries TRBV2 and TRBJ2-7; the match to TRBD2 covers 8 bases. The CDR3 extends over 15 amino acids. The germline V gene has CDR1 SNHLY and CDR2 FYNNEI. J lost 2 bases, V lost 4 bases, and 7 bases had no gene match.

The chain carries TRBV7-9 and TRBJ2-2; no firm D call. The V and J ends lost 1 base and 1 base respectively, with 4 bases between them. Germline V gene lookup returns CDR1 SEHNR and CDR2 FQNEAQ (reference sequence). This CDR3 has 14 residues. CDR3 amino acids: CASSLGLNTGELFF. CDR3 sequence (DNA): TGTGCCAGCAGCTTAGGACTGAACACCGGGGAGCTGTTTTTT. Full variable domain (remainder filled in from reference TRBV7-9 and TRBJ2-2): DTGVSQNPRHKITKRGQNVTFRCDPISEHNRLYWYRQTLGQGPEFLTYFQNEAQLEKSRLLSDRFSAERPKGSFSTLEIQRTEQGDSAMYLCASSLGLNTGELFFGEGSRLTVL.

The J gene is TRBJ1-1, the V gene TRBV5-6, with D perhaps TRBD1 (6 bases). Germline CDR1 SGHDT, CDR2 YYEEEE. V lost 4 bases to trimming and J lost 5 bases, with 12 bases between them. The CDR3 totals 13 residues. This chain's CDR3 is CASSVGGFTEAFF. CDR3 DNA: TGTGCCAGCAGCGTAGGGGGGTTTACTGAAGCTTTCTTT.

The gene calls are TRBV5-5 and TRBJ1-2, with D possibly being TRBD1 (5 bases). The germline V gene encodes CDR1 SGHKS and CDR2 YYEKEE (reference sequence). This CDR3 region has 15 residues. V was shortened by 3 bases and J by 3 bases, with 15 bases between the two germline ends. The CDR3 coding sequence is TGTGCCAGCAGCTGGGGGGGGATCAACGACTATGGCTACACCTTC. Its translation: CASSWGGINDYGYTF.

This clone has only one observation. The chain carries TRBV28 and TRBJ1-4; D gene unclear. The CDR3 spans 15 residues. V gave up 3 bases and J gave up 5 bases, with 13 bases separating them. Germline assignment: CDR1 MDHEN and CDR2 SYDVKM. CDR3 residues: CASSFPLTGNEKLFF. The CDR3 DNA sequence: TGTGCCAGCAGTTTCCCTCTCACGGGGAATGAAAAACTGTTTTTT.

V usage is TRBV18 and J usage is TRBJ2-6; weak D call: TRBD2 (6 bases). V was trimmed by 6 bases and J by 2 bases, leaving 17 bases between them. The CDR3 extends over 17 amino acids. Germline CDR1 reads KGHSH; CDR2 reads LQKENI. Written as DNA, the CDR3 is TGTGCCAGCTCGCCAATCGCGGGGTCTGCTGGGGCCAACGTCCTGACTTTC. Protein: CASSPIAGSAGANVLTF.

The chain links TRBV2 to TRBJ2-1; 12 bases align to TRBD2. Germline V CDR1 and CDR2: SNHLY, FYNNEI. The ends lost 4 bases at V and 9 bases at J; junction bases unmatched: 10. This CDR3 contains 16 residues. The CDR3 sequence is CASSGLAGVRGSEQFF. The CDR3 nucleotides are TGTGCCAGCAGTGGACTAGCGGGAGTGAGGGGGAGTGAGCAGTTCTTC.

The chain carries TRBV18 and TRBJ2-7, with D maybe TRBD1 (6 bases). Deletions cut 5 bases from V and 5 bases from J, with 25 bases between. Germline V gene lookup returns CDR1 KGHSH and CDR2 LQKENI. There are 17 residues in the CDR3. The CDR3 protein is CASSTQTTGSRAHEQYF. The DNA of the CDR3 is TGTGCCAGCTCAACACAAACTACAGGGTCTAGGGCCCACGAGCAGTACTTC.

This rearrangement joins TRBV7-2 to TRBJ2-1, with unresolved D. This CDR3 is 13 amino acids long. Trimming removed 5 bases from V and 9 bases from J, with 14 bases in between. Germline V CDR1 and CDR2: SGHTA, FQGNSA. CDR3 sequence: CASSPTSGGEQFF. CDR3 coding DNA: TGTGCCAGCAGCCCTACATCGGGCGGTGAGCAGTTCTTC.

This sequence joins TRBV7-2 and TRBJ2-7; 7 bases agree with TRBD1. This CDR3 is 14 amino acids long. After removal of 5 bases from V and 2 bases from J, the junction contained 6 bases not matched to a gene. CDR1 and CDR2 (germline): SGHTA, FQGNSA. The CDR3 loop is CASSRDRAAYEQYF. CDR3 sequence (DNA): TGTGCCAGCAGCAGAGACAGGGCGGCCTACGAGCAGTACTTC.